Sequencing of this T cell receptor beta chain was carried out in a study of blood T cell repertoires in COVID-19. Background on the study: PBMCs, B-cell-depleted T cells, or T cells were the source of the cDNA or gDNA that made up the material.

The assay was immunoSEQ multiplex PCR, and TCRdb's table has in-frame clones only and misses some. This sample has around 40,000 clones, with about 89% found just once. CDR1 is KGHDR, CDR2 SFDVKD, per germline. Trimming cost V 2 bases and J 6 bases; bases outside gene matches: 3. The CDR3 spans 15 residues. Sequencing was performed on peripheral blood. This clonotype was obtained from a man in his fifties with active or convalescent COVID-19. This chain connects TRBV24-1 to TRBJ1-2, with 12 bases lining up with TRBD1. The CDR3 loop reads CATSDWDRGLNGYTF. CDR3 nucleotides: TGTGCCACCAGTGATTGGGACAGGGGGCTTAATGGCTACACCTTC.